Listed below are T cell receptor beta chains from one sample, sequenced in a study of cytomegalovirus exposure and HLA in healthy donors. Here immunoSEQ multiplex PCR was the method, and the copy in TCRdb shows in-frame clones only, minus some. The sample consists of about 140,000 clones, more than 70% of them appearing once. Sample: PBMCs. Receptors originate from a man aged 25-45 years in good health and CMV-seronegative. Each CDR3 is given with its conserved first and last residue. For some rows the clone size is stated as once, few or many, or as a class when expanded; others skip it.

CDR3 | length | J | V | size
CASSPPASTNTEAFF | 15 | TRBJ1-1 | TRBV18 | NA
CASSLRQGAAYNEQFF | 16 | TRBJ2-1 | TRBV13 | NA
CASSSTGTNYGYTF | 14 | TRBJ1-2 | TRBV5-1 | NA
CASKRTVYSNQPQHF | 15 | TRBJ1-5 | TRBV2 | NA
CASRWDIGLDIF | 12 | TRBJ2-1 | TRBV5-1 | NA
CASRSARDGTDTQYF | 15 | TRBJ2-3 | TRBV5-1 | NA
CARRGRSGRDTGELFF | 16 | TRBJ2-2 | TRBV5-3 | NA
CSLERGSLRNEQFF | 14 | TRBJ2-1 | TRBV29-1 | once
CASSWDSQETQYF | 13 | TRBJ2-5 | TRBV5-4 | NA
CASTPTSTGPYGYTF | 15 | TRBJ1-2 | TRBV19 | NA
CASSLADRANEQYF | 14 | TRBJ2-7 | TRBV5-6 | few
CASSRAGFEYTDTQYF | 16 | TRBJ2-3 | TRBV5-1 | NA
CASSQEAPMNTEAFF | 15 | TRBJ1-1 | TRBV6-5 | NA
CASSSLRAGDYGYTF | 15 | TRBJ1-2 | TRBV19 | NA
CSVARPEETQYF | 12 | TRBJ2-5 | TRBV29-1 | few
CASSRNRDRINSPLHF | 16 | TRBJ1-6 | TRBV19 | NA
CASSVASSYEQYF | 13 | TRBJ2-7 | TRBV9 | NA
CASPPGLADGDEQYF | 15 | TRBJ2-7 | TRBV2 | few
CASRRQGEMNTEAFF | 15 | TRBJ1-1 | TRBV6-1 | NA
CASSLGTGSPNYGYTF | 16 | TRBJ1-2 | TRBV7-9 | few
CASSSTDTQYF | 11 | TRBJ2-3 | TRBV7-9 | NA
CASSRGLAGVSGANVLTF | 18 | TRBJ2-6 | TRBV4-1 | NA
CASSGQGVTYEQYF | 14 | TRBJ2-7 | TRBV2 | NA
CASSRSTGVRTSGSVAYEQYF | 21 | TRBJ2-7 | TRBV13 | NA
CASSQAWGLAGPEQFF | 16 | TRBJ2-1 | TRBV4-1 | NA
CASGLTGIETQYF | 13 | TRBJ2-5 | TRBV12-5 | NA
CASSIGTSGRAAQYF | 15 | TRBJ2-7 | TRBV5-1 | NA
CASSPKGDTRSYEQYF | 16 | TRBJ2-7 | TRBV18 | NA
CASSEQSREQFF | 12 | TRBJ2-1 | TRBV6-1 | NA
CASSIRRTSHNEQFF | 15 | TRBJ2-1 | TRBV19 | NA
CASSYSGTGDYVLFF | 15 | TRBJ1-4 | TRBV13 | NA
CASSIQGLSTDTQYF | 15 | TRBJ2-3 | TRBV19 | NA
CASSLERGSSYEQYF | 15 | NA | TRBV5-1 | NA
CAGRDREYNEQFF | 13 | TRBJ2-1 | TRBV2 | NA
CASSRRTGAKSSYEQYF | 17 | TRBJ2-7 | TRBV5-8 | NA
CASSISSGTGAYEQYF | 16 | TRBJ2-7 | TRBV7-6 | once
CASSWGQPTYNEQFF | 15 | TRBJ2-1 | TRBV5-1 | NA
CASSWGHLQETQYF | 14 | TRBJ2-5 | TRBV27 | NA
CASSLGGDRRFF | 12 | TRBJ2-1 | TRBV11-2 | NA
CASSFPGVTEAFF | 13 | TRBJ1-1 | TRBV5-6 | few
CASSQDPAASTDTQYF | 16 | TRBJ2-3 | TRBV4-1 | NA
CASSLGRYEQYF | 12 | TRBJ2-7 | TRBV5-4 | few
CSAHEGASGNTIYF | 14 | TRBJ1-3 | TRBV29-1 | NA
CASCQEGALDGYTF | 14 | TRBJ1-2 | TRBV2 | NA
CAISNDWQELFF | 12 | TRBJ2-2 | TRBV10-3 | NA